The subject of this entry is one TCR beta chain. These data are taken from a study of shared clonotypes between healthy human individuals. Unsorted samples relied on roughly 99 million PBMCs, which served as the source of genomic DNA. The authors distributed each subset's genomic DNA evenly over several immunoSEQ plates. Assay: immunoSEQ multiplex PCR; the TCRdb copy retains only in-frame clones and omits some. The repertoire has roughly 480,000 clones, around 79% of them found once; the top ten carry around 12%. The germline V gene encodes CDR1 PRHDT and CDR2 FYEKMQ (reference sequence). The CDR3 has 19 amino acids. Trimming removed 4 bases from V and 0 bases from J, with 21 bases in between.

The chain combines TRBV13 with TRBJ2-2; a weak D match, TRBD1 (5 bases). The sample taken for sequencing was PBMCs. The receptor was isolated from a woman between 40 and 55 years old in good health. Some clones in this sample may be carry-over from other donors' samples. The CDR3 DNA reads TGTGCCAGCAGCTGGGGCGGTTACTTTGCCGATACGAACACCGGGGAGCTGTTTTTT. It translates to CASSWGGYFADTNTGELFF.